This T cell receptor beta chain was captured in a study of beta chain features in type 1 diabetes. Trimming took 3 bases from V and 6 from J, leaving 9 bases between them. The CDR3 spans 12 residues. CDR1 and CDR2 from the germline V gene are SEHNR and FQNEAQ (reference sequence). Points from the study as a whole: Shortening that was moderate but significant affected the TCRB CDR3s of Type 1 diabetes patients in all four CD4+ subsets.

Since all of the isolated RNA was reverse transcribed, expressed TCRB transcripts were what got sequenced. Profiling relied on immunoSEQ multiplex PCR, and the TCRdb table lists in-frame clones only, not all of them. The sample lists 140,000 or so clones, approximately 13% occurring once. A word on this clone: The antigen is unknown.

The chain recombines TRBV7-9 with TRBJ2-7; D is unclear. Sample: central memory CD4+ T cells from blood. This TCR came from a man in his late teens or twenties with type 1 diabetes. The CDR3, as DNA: TGTGCCAGCAGCTTTCGGAACGGCGAGCAGTACTTC. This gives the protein CASSFRNGEQYF.